Below, 3 T cell receptor beta chains from the same sample are listed, as sequenced in a study of vaccination and CD4 T cells after COVID-19 (dated by TCRdb to 2022 to 2024). The library was generated by PCR. The sequencer was an Illumina iSeq 100. TCR sequencing of DNA from cultured CD4+ T cells used the Oncomine TCR Beta short-read assay at the Johns Hopkins FTIC core. TCRdb trimmed public reads at Q25 via fastp, called clones via MiXCR and kept in-frame beta chains. CDR3 protein duplicates are merged, each entry listing the most common genes and DNA. The sample contains more than 25,000 distinct CDR3 sequences, roughly 38% of them found a single time. The top ten constitute about 3.4% of the sample. The sample's time point label, decoded: late sampling 161 to 241 days after vaccination in a few convalescent patients. The sample's treatment or condition label, decoded: approximately nine-day PBMC culture with coronavirus spike peptide pools or control peptides (ViraFEST assay).

These receptors have no identified antigens. The starting material was CD4+ T cells from blood, cultured in vitro, obtained about 7 months after SARS-CoV-2 vaccination. The receptor source for this set is a human donor who had recovered from COVID-19.

The chain couples TRBV29-1 to TRBJ2-3; TRBD2 agrees at 14 bases. There are 15 residues in the CDR3. Trimming removed 4 bases from V and 4 bases from J; junction bases left unmatched: 4. CDR1 SQVTM and CDR2 ANQGSEA come from the germline V gene. The CDR3 sequence: CSVGGTSGRSDTQYF. The CDR3 DNA reads TGCAGCGTTGGGGGGACTAGCGGGAGATCAGATACGCAGTATTTT.

In its sample, this clonotype was seen a few times. The CDR3 protein is CSATDRGKGGYTF. The DNA of the CDR3 is TGCAGTGCTACAGACAGGGGGAAGGGTGGCTACACCTTC. The chain links TRBV20-1 to TRBJ1-2; TRBD1 agrees at 9 bases. CDR1 and CDR2 from the germline V gene are DFQATT and SNEGSKA (reference sequence). CDR3 size: 13 residues. Trimming took 4 bases from V and 7 from J; bases not matched to a gene: 7.

This clonotype has a single count. The rearrangement joins TRBV6-5 to TRBJ1-3; D perhaps matches TRBD1 (5 bases). The V end lost 2 bases, the J end lost 2 bases, and 10 bases lay between the germline ends. The CDR3 totals 15 residues. From germline, CDR1 is MNHEY and CDR2 SVGAGI. The CDR3 here is CASSYGAGPGNTIYF. The DNA for the CDR3 is TGTGCCAGCAGTTACGGGGCTGGGCCTGGAAACACCATATATTTT.